This T cell receptor (beta chain) was sequenced for a study of T-cell reconstitution after alpha-beta-depleted transplantation in children. Using unique molecular identifiers, the investigators prepared the TCRbeta library. TCRdb re-derived calls from the PCR reads in MiXCR, one entry per CDR3 protein. The table records a few hundred thousand distinct CDR3 sequences, around a tenth of them present only once. This clonotype was counted only a few times. V trimming: 6 bases; J trimming: 4 bases; junction bases outside the gene matches: 5. Germline CDR1 and CDR2: ENHRY and SYGVKD. This CDR3 is 14 amino acids long.

Sequencing was performed on PBMCs from the stem cell graft donor, taken from the stem cell graft. This sequence joins TRBV10-3 and TRBJ2-1, with 8 nucleotides matching TRBD2. The receptor was derived from a human donor who donated a stem cell graft to a child with acute lymphoblastic leukemia. This chain's CDR3 is CAIRRTSLYNEQFF. CDR3 nucleotide sequence: TGTGCCATCAGGCGGACTAGCCTATACAATGAGCAGTTCTTC.